One T cell receptor (beta chain) is described in this entry. This specimen belongs to a study of T-cell memory formation after mild COVID-19. At the level of the study: The study found TCR clusters largely donor specific.

TCRdb fed the 5' RACE reads into MiXCR, producing one record per CDR3 protein. The sample holds hundreds of thousands of distinct CDR3 sequences, less than 25% seen once. CDR1 and CDR2 (germline): SGHTA, FQGTGA. The V and J ends lost 5 bases and 4 bases respectively, with 11 bases between them. The CDR3 is 14 amino acids. The receptor's source is an adult woman who had mild COVID-19 (a few samples of this study predate the infection). Cell type and time point are not known. The chain links TRBV7-3 to TRBJ2-2; TRBD2 is a possible D gene (6 bases). The sequencing input was PBMCs or a T cell subset sorted from them (not recorded which). The DNA for the CDR3 is TGTGCCAGCAGCCGGGACTTTCCCACCGGGGAGCTGTTTTTT. Residues: CASSRDFPTGELFF.